Sequencing of this TCR beta chain was carried out in a study of CD8 T cells in ankylosing spondylitis. This clonotype turned up a few times. The antigen remains unidentified. General observations from the study: Seemingly characteristic of ankylosing spondylitis blood was a TCR beta motif consisting of roughly 8 highly homologous variants.

Molecular-barcoded quantitative 5'-RACE produced these TCR beta libraries. TCRdb ran MiXCR on the 5' RACE reads and lists one entry per CDR3 protein. The repertoire has around 130,000 distinct CDR3 sequences, roughly a sixth of them found once; the top ten carry approximately 30%. Trimming removed 3 bases from V and 7 bases from J, with 4 bases in between. Germline CDR1 MDHEN, CDR2 SYDVKM. This CDR3 spans 10 amino acids. The chain is built from TRBV28 and TRBJ2-7, with D unresolved. The sequenced sample consisted of blood, either unsorted or a sorted T cell fraction (not recorded which). The receptor was isolated from a male donor with ankylosing spondylitis. The CDR3 sequence is CASSFWEQYF. For the CDR3, the DNA is TGTGCCAGCAGTTTCTGGGAGCAGTACTTC. Complete variable domain (other parts from reference TRBV28 and TRBJ2-7): DVKVTQSSRYLVKRTGEKVFLECVQDMDHENMFWYRQDPGLGLRLIYFSYDVKMKEKGDIPEGYSVSREKKERFSLILESASTNQTSMYLCASSFWEQYFGPGTRLTVT.